The rows below give T cell receptor beta chains drawn from one sample of a study of shared clonotypes between healthy human individuals. Sequencing used immunoSEQ multiplex PCR; TCRdb keeps in-frame clones, though not all of them. The sample contains about 2 million clones, 85% to 95% of which appear only once. The sequenced sample consisted of naive CD4+ T cells sorted from blood. The receptors derive from a man younger than 35 in good health. The CDR3 runs from the conserved cysteine through the conserved F or W. Not every row has a clone size; where given, it reads once, few, many or a size class.

V gene: TRBV7-2
J gene: TRBJ2-1
clone size: once
CDR3 protein: CASSLGASGVNEQFF

V gene: TRBV5-1
J gene: TRBJ2-7
clone size: -
CDR3 protein: CASSILDPSYEQYF

V gene: TRBV2
J gene: TRBJ1-5
clone size: -
CDR3 protein: CASRDSEAHQPQHF

V gene: TRBV10-3
J gene: TRBJ1-1
clone size: -
CDR3 protein: CAISEDLNTEAFF

V gene: TRBV19
J gene: TRBJ2-7
clone size: -
CDR3 protein: CASSMSGSYEQYF

V gene: TRBV25-1
J gene: TRBJ2-3
clone size: once
CDR3 protein: CASSEWAGGGSDTQYF

V gene: TRBV6-5
J gene: TRBJ2-5
clone size: -
CDR3 protein: CASGLAGGRETQYF

V gene: TRBV6-6
J gene: TRBJ2-3
clone size: -
CDR3 protein: CASTQGADTQYF

V gene: TRBV5-1
J gene: TRBJ2-3
clone size: -
CDR3 protein: CASSFEGSTDTQYF

V gene: TRBV4-3
J gene: TRBJ1-5
clone size: -
CDR3 protein: CASSQDLIGFNQPQHF

V gene: TRBV18
J gene: -
clone size: -
CDR3 protein: CASSPPTGSYEQYF

V gene: TRBV30
J gene: TRBJ1-1
clone size: -
CDR3 protein: CAWSTTGGAYTEAFF

V gene: TRBV29-1
J gene: TRBJ1-4
clone size: -
CDR3 protein: CILGPTNEKLFF

V gene: TRBV29-1
J gene: TRBJ1-1
clone size: -
CDR3 protein: CSVEDLNTEAFF

V gene: TRBV2
J gene: TRBJ1-2
clone size: -
CDR3 protein: CASSEGGNYGYTF

V gene: TRBV5-1
J gene: TRBJ2-3
clone size: -
CDR3 protein: CASSRDGGPDTQYF

V gene: TRBV9
J gene: TRBJ1-1
clone size: -
CDR3 protein: CASSVTSVNTEAFF

V gene: TRBV6-6
J gene: TRBJ2-5
clone size: -
CDR3 protein: CASSFPQETQYF

V gene: TRBV6-1
J gene: TRBJ2-7
clone size: -
CDR3 protein: CASRVTGTVDYEQYF

V gene: TRBV7-9
J gene: TRBJ1-4
clone size: -
CDR3 protein: CASSPEIGVIGEKLFF

V gene: TRBV5-6
J gene: TRBJ2-7
clone size: once
CDR3 protein: CASSSTNEQYF

V gene: TRBV5-1
J gene: TRBJ2-5
clone size: -
CDR3 protein: CASSPGSGQETQYF

V gene: TRBV5-4
J gene: TRBJ2-5
clone size: -
CDR3 protein: CASSLGLQETQYF

V gene: TRBV2
J gene: TRBJ2-2
clone size: -
CDR3 protein: CASNTLQGSGELFF

V gene: TRBV30
J gene: TRBJ2-5
clone size: -
CDR3 protein: CAWSEAAGGKETQYF

V gene: TRBV30
J gene: TRBJ1-1
clone size: -
CDR3 protein: CAWIPNLLGRDTEAFF

V gene: TRBV6-1
J gene: TRBJ1-2
clone size: -
CDR3 protein: CASSEAQDDYGYTF

V gene: TRBV5-1
J gene: TRBJ2-2
clone size: -
CDR3 protein: CASNLQGIAAFTGELFF

V gene: TRBV11-3
J gene: TRBJ2-5
clone size: -
CDR3 protein: CASSLKSQETQYF

V gene: TRBV11-3
J gene: TRBJ2-1
clone size: -
CDR3 protein: CASSLESGLAGAEQFF

V gene: TRBV5-1
J gene: TRBJ2-1
clone size: -
CDR3 protein: CASSSAASGGGEQFF

V gene: TRBV5-4
J gene: TRBJ2-1
clone size: -
CDR3 protein: CASSDRDRQFF

V gene: TRBV18
J gene: TRBJ2-6
clone size: -
CDR3 protein: CASSPGTGATGANVLTF

V gene: TRBV4-1
J gene: TRBJ2-5
clone size: -
CDR3 protein: CASRASGQETQYF

V gene: TRBV12-1
J gene: TRBJ2-7
clone size: -
CDR3 protein: CASDYESYEQYF

V gene: TRBV10-3
J gene: TRBJ1-1
clone size: -
CDR3 protein: CAITELFGGTEAFF

V gene: TRBV6-5
J gene: TRBJ1-2
clone size: -
CDR3 protein: CASSYRPPGPYGYTF

V gene: TRBV6-1
J gene: TRBJ1-5
clone size: -
CDR3 protein: CASMGWGASNQPQHF

V gene: TRBV4-3
J gene: TRBJ2-1
clone size: -
CDR3 protein: CASSQPSRRQGRDEQFF

V gene: TRBV7-2
J gene: TRBJ2-7
clone size: -
CDR3 protein: CASSFPTGGLGEQYF

V gene: TRBV2
J gene: TRBJ2-7
clone size: -
CDR3 protein: CASSRLAGGLEQYF

V gene: TRBV5-4
J gene: TRBJ1-6
clone size: -
CDR3 protein: CASSPDSSNSPLHF

V gene: TRBV7-2
J gene: TRBJ2-1
clone size: -
CDR3 protein: CASSWTSGGANEQFF

V gene: TRBV25-1
J gene: TRBJ2-7
clone size: -
CDR3 protein: CASAGQTYEQYF

V gene: TRBV6-5
J gene: TRBJ2-5
clone size: -
CDR3 protein: CASSWTGGGRETQYF

V gene: TRBV5-1
J gene: TRBJ2-3
clone size: -
CDR3 protein: CASSLAPSGGATDTQYF

V gene: TRBV11-2
J gene: TRBJ2-3
clone size: -
CDR3 protein: CASSLVPGQESTDTQYF

V gene: TRBV6-6
J gene: TRBJ2-2
clone size: -
CDR3 protein: CASSYARGANTGELFF

V gene: TRBV19
J gene: TRBJ2-5
clone size: once
CDR3 protein: CASSISPVATWETQYF

V gene: TRBV10-1
J gene: TRBJ2-1
clone size: -
CDR3 protein: CASSRGTDPYNEQFF

V gene: TRBV5-4
J gene: TRBJ2-3
clone size: -
CDR3 protein: CASSPGTSGIADTQYF

V gene: TRBV6-5
J gene: TRBJ2-7
clone size: -
CDR3 protein: CASSTGTGPSEQYF